Listed below are T cell receptor beta chains from one sample, sequenced in a study of blood T cells in healthy people across ages. Using its own MiXCR run on the 5' RACE reads, TCRdb lists one record per CDR3 protein. This table has fewer than 2,000,000 distinct CDR3 sequences, about 35% appearing once. Source material: blood. The source is a woman aged 25 to 39 in good health. CDR3s include the opening cysteine and the closing phenylalanine or tryptophan. The D gene is left open where the match is weak. Clone sizes are given selectively: once, few, many, or a class where the clone is expanded.

>NA|NA|TRBV28|TRBJ2-1
TGTGCCAGCAGCTCCCCCGGGGCTACCTACAATGAGCAGTTCTTC
CASSSPGATYNEQFF
>once|NA|TRBV7-2|TRBJ2-5
TGTGCCAGCAGCCCCGACAGGTACCAAGAGACCCGGTACTTC
CASSPDRYQETRYF
>NA|TRBD1|TRBV27|TRBJ1-2
TGTGCCAGCAGTCCGACTACAGGGGGTCTTGGCTACACCTTC
CASSPTTGGLGYTF
>NA|NA|TRBV4-1|TRBJ2-2
TGCGCCAGCAGCCGAGCCCTGCTGGGACAAAGATCCACCGGGGGGCTGTTTTTT
CASSRALLGQRSTGGLFF
>few|TRBD2|TRBV27|TRBJ2-7
TGTGCCAGCAGAGGACTAGCGGAGGAATCCTACGAGCAGTACTTC
CASRGLAEESYEQYF
>NA|NA|TRBV12-3/TRBV12-4|TRBJ1-5
TGTGCCAGCAGTTTTGGAAGTTGGGGCAATCAGCCCCAGCATTTT
CASSFGSWGNQPQHF
>NA|NA|TRBV25-1|TRBJ2-5
TGTGCCAGCAGCCACCCGGCGGGACAAGAGACCCAGTACTTC
CASSHPAGQETQYF
>NA|TRBD2|TRBV20-1|TRBJ2-1
TGCAGTGCTAGGTTGGGACCAGCGGGAGTAAAGCAGTTCTTC
CSARLGPAGVKQFF
>many|NA|TRBV29-1|TRBJ2-3
TGCAGCACCACAGGGTCCCTGAGCACAGATACGCAGTATTTT
CSTTGSLSTDTQYF
>NA|TRBD2|TRBV28|TRBJ2-7
TGTGCCAGCAGTCTGACTAGCGGTCATAGCGGCTACGAGCAGTACTTC
CASSLTSGHSGYEQYF
>few|TRBD1|TRBV4-2|TRBJ2-7
TGTGCCAGCAGCCAAGATCCGGCGGGACAGGGGTCCCACGAGCAGTACTTC
CASSQDPAGQGSHEQYF